These 20 T cell receptor beta chains were sequenced from one sample in a study of T-cell reconstitution after alpha-beta-depleted transplantation in children. Unique molecular identifiers were incorporated when the TCRbeta library was constructed. TCRdb ran MiXCR on the PCR reads and lists one entry per CDR3 protein. Among 600,000 to 700,000 distinct CDR3 sequences listed, around 13% were seen once. This sample comprised PBMCs, obtained before TCRalphabeta/CD19-depleted stem cell transplant. The receptors here all came from a girl aged 2 to 9 with congenital amegakaryocytic thrombocytopenia, due to receive a stem cell transplant.

This clonotype was picked up many times. The chain uses TRBV29-1 and TRBJ2-1, with D maybe TRBD2 (6 bases). There are 16 residues in the CDR3. Trimming cost V 2 bases and J 3 bases, with 17 bases left between them. CDR1 and CDR2 from the germline V gene are SQVTM and ANQGSEA. CDR3 DNA sequence: TGCAGCGTTGAAATACCTAGCGAAGAGATCTACAATGAGCAGTTCTTC. Protein: CSVEIPSEEIYNEQFF.

This clonotype was detected ten times or more. This chain uses TRBV5-1 with TRBJ2-1; D not resolved. V dropped 7 bases and J dropped 9 bases, with 17 bases sitting between them. The germline CDR1 and CDR2 sequences are SGHRS and YFSETQ. This CDR3 comprises 13 residues. The CDR3 region has the DNA TGCGCCAGCTCCCGTGAAGAAGCTATTGAGCAGTTCTTC. Translation gives CASSREEAIEQFF.

This rearrangement joins TRBV5-1 to TRBJ2-1; the D gene is possibly TRBD2 (6 bases). The germline V gene has CDR1 SGHRS and CDR2 YFSETQ. CDR3 length: 14 amino acids. The V gene lost 3 bases and the J gene lost 5 bases, with 12 bases spanning the gap. In DNA, the CDR3 is TGCGCCAGCAGCTCGGGACTTTCTAACAATGAGCAGTTCTTC. The encoded protein is CASSSGLSNNEQFF.

This clonotype was observed a few times. The chain couples TRBV12-3 or TRBV12-4 to TRBJ2-1; D not certain. Between the trimmed V and J ends, which lost 4 bases and 0 bases, there was a span of 10 bases. The CDR3 runs 15 residues. The CDR3 coding sequence is TGTGCCAGCAGTTACGGCGTACCCTCCTACAATGAGCAGTTCTTC. Protein sequence: CASSYGVPSYNEQFF.

This clonotype showed up many times. The CDR3 region is CSARSLGEQFF. CDR3 nucleotide sequence: TGCAGTGCTAGGTCCCTAGGGGAGCAGTTCTTC. The chain combines TRBV20-1 with TRBJ2-1, with D hard to call. The CDR3 is 11 amino acids. Germline V CDR1 and CDR2: DFQATT, SNEGSKA (reference sequence). V was pared by 3 bases and J by 10 bases, with 10 bases between.

This clonotype was seen repeatedly, ten times or more. CDR3 DNA sequence: TGCGCCAGCAGCACCGGGACTCCCCTCTACAATGAGCAGTTCTTC. It encodes CASSTGTPLYNEQFF. This chain links TRBV5-1 with TRBJ2-1; tentatively, D is TRBD2 (6 bases). V was clipped by 4 bases and J by 3 bases, with 14 bases between them. The germline V gene has CDR1 SGHRS and CDR2 YFSETQ. This CDR3 contains 15 residues.

The V call is TRBV20-1, the J call TRBJ2-1; 10 bases align to TRBD2. Germline V lookup: CDR1 DFQATT, CDR2 SNEGSKA (reference sequence). This CDR3 region has 15 residues. V was pared by 1 base and J by 7 bases, with 7 bases of the junction left unmatched. The CDR3 loop reads CSARVSGRVSNEQFF. The CDR3 bases are TGCAGTGCTAGAGTGAGCGGGAGGGTATCAAATGAGCAGTTCTTC.

Only a few counts were recorded for this clonotype. This chain joins TRBV7-9 and TRBJ2-2; 13 bases match TRBD2. Trimming removed 7 bases from V and 6 bases from J; junction bases left unmatched: 8. CDR3 length equals 16 residues. CDR1 SEHNR and CDR2 FQNEAQ come from the germline V gene (reference sequence). The CDR3 sequence is CASTDGLAGVPGELFF. CDR3 DNA sequence: TGTGCCAGCACCGACGGACTAGCGGGAGTTCCCGGGGAGCTGTTTTTT.

The rearrangement uses TRBV5-1 and TRBJ1-1, with D possibly matching TRBD1 (5 bases). Trimming pared 4 bases from V and 0 bases from J, leaving 22 bases between. The CDR3 loop spans 18 amino acids. In germline, CDR1 is SGHRS, CDR2 YFSETQ. The CDR3 nucleotides are TGCGCCAGCAGCATGGCGGGGACCGGGAGAATTATGAACACTGAAGCTTTCTTT. Protein product: CASSMAGTGRIMNTEAFF.

At least ten counts were recorded for this clonotype. This chain uses TRBV7-9 with TRBJ2-2, with D hard to call. Trimming took off 3 bases at V and 5 bases at J, with 10 bases between the two ends. Germline V lookup: CDR1 SEHNR, CDR2 FQNEAQ (reference sequence). The CDR3 is 14 residues long. CDR3 residues: CASSLSVATGELFF. The CDR3, as DNA: TGTGCCAGCAGCTTGTCGGTAGCTACCGGGGAGCTGTTTTTT.

The rearrangement uses TRBV7-6 and TRBJ2-3; D is unresolved. CDR1 is SGHVS and CDR2 is FNYEAQ in the germline V gene. Trimming pared 6 bases from V and 2 bases from J, leaving 15 bases between. CDR3 length: 15 residues. The CDR3 loop is CASRSTVTNTDTQYF. CDR3 DNA sequence: TGTGCCAGCAGATCAACGGTTACGAACACAGATACGCAGTATTTT. Combining the CDR3 with reference TRBV7-6 and TRBJ2-3 gives the whole variable domain GAGVSQSPRYKVTKRGQDVALRCDPISGHVSLYWYRQALGQGPEFLTYFNYEAQQDKSGLPNDRFSAERPEGSISTLTIQRTEQRDSAMYRCASRSTVTNTDTQYFGPGTRLTVL.

This clonotype was seen a few times. The rearrangement uses TRBV9 and TRBJ2-1; TRBD2 matches 13 bases. The germline V gene has CDR1 SGDLS and CDR2 YYNGEE. This CDR3 contains 21 residues. V shed 2 bases, J shed 0 bases, and the junction held 14 bases outside the gene matches. The CDR3 DNA is TGTGCCAGCAGCGTCCGTGGGGGACTAGCGGGACTTCGTTCCTCCTACAATGAGCAGTTCTTC. It encodes CASSVRGGLAGLRSSYNEQFF.

This clonotype has just a few counts. CDR3 region: CASSLAAQVDEQYF. The CDR3 DNA reads as TGTGCCAGCAGCTTAGCTGCTCAAGTGGACGAGCAGTACTTC. The chain employs TRBV7-9 and TRBJ2-7; no reliable D call. With 0 bases removed from V and 5 bases from J, the gap between germline ends came to 11 bases. This CDR3 is built from 14 residues. Germline CDR1 reads SEHNR; CDR2 reads FQNEAQ (reference sequence).

This clonotype was picked up a small number of times. The chain uses TRBV7-6 and TRBJ1-4; 8 bases map to TRBD1. The CDR3 sequence is 18 residues long. The germline gives CDR1 SGHVS, CDR2 FNYEAQ. The V segment lost 0 bases and the J segment 8 bases; nucleotides outside the gene matches: 14. The CDR3: CASSLAAGGRTGYEKLFF. CDR3 in DNA: TGTGCCAGCAGCTTAGCGGCCGGGGGCAGGACAGGGTACGAAAAACTGTTTTTT.

J is TRBJ2-4 and V is TRBV5-6; perhaps TRBD1 as D (6 bases). This CDR3 spans 18 amino acids. Deletions cut 7 bases from V and 3 bases from J, with 26 bases between. The germline CDR1 and CDR2 sequences are SGHDT and YYEEEE. The CDR3 DNA follows: TGTGCCAGCTACTTGGGTTTATCGCCAGGGGCGGACAAAAACATTCAGTACTTC. This gives the protein CASYLGLSPGADKNIQYF.

In DNA, the CDR3 is TGCGCCAGCAGCCGATTAAATGGGGCCAACGTCCTGACTTTC. Protein: CASSRLNGANVLTF. V usage is TRBV5-1 and J usage is TRBJ2-6, with D uncertain. The V gene lost 4 bases and the J gene lost 3 bases, with 8 bases spanning the gap. Germline-derived CDR1 and CDR2 are SGHRS and YFSETQ. The CDR3 totals 14 residues.

This clonotype showed up just a few times. The chain couples TRBV9 to TRBJ2-2, with a possible D match to TRBD2 (5 bases). Looked up from germline, CDR1 is SGDLS and CDR2 is YYNGEE. V shed 7 bases and J shed 7 bases, with 14 bases lying between them. The CDR3 has 13 residues. CDR3 residues: CASPREGVGELFF. The CDR3 nucleotides read TGTGCCAGCCCCCGCGAGGGAGTCGGGGAGCTGTTTTTT.

On this clonotype itself: A much larger clone is a single base away; this may be a read error. V usage is TRBV20-1 and J usage is TRBJ1-1; TRBD1 matches 7 bases. From germline, CDR1 is DFQATT and CDR2 SNEGSKA (reference sequence). The CDR3 is made up of 12 amino acids. Trimming removed 5 bases from V and 6 bases from J; junction bases left unmatched: 6. The CDR3 region is CSAATGSAEAFF. The DNA for the CDR3 is TGCAGTGCTGCGACAGGGAGCGCTGAAGCTTTCTTT.

The V and J genes are TRBV20-1 and TRBJ2-2; 10 bases map to TRBD1. There are 16 residues in the CDR3. Germline CDR1 reads DFQATT; CDR2 reads SNEGSKA (reference sequence). V was clipped by 0 bases and J by 5 bases; unmatched bases: 6. For the CDR3, the DNA is TGCAGTGCTAGAGATCGCGGGACAGGGGAAACCGGGGAGCTGTTTTTT. As protein: CSARDRGTGETGELFF.

This clonotype was observed at least ten times. V is TRBV20-1 and J is TRBJ2-3; D remains ambiguous. Per the germline V gene, CDR1 is DFQATT and CDR2 is SNEGSKA (reference sequence). The CDR3 has 13 residues. Trimming shortened V by 2 bases and J by 0 bases, and 6 bases separated the two germline ends. CDR3 DNA: TGCAGTGCTAGATTCAGAAGCACAGATACGCAGTATTTT. This translates into CSARFRSTDTQYF.